These 3 T cell receptor beta chains originate from one sample sequenced in a study of blood T cell repertoires in COVID-19. The method was immunoSEQ multiplex PCR; TCRdb's version includes in-frame clones alone and lacks a portion of them. The table has some 170,000 clones, around nine tenths seen once; the top ten hold under 15%. Sequenced material: peripheral blood. These TCRs come from a woman in her 70s with COVID-19, enrolled during active disease.

The J gene is TRBJ2-1, the V gene TRBV9, with 10 bases aligning to TRBD1. Trimming at V came to 4 bases and at J to 7 bases, leaving 8 bases not matched to a gene. Looked up from germline, CDR1 is SGDLS and CDR2 is YYNGEE. The CDR3 runs to 15 residues. The CDR3 DNA is TGTGCCAGCAGCCCAGACAGGGGGCCTGAGAATGAGCAGTTCTTC. Protein product: CASSPDRGPENEQFF.

This clone has only one observation. The chain recombines TRBV3-1 (or the pseudogene TRBV3-2) with TRBJ2-7; maybe TRBD2 (5 bases). The CDR3 is 15 residues long. The germline gives CDR1 LGHDT, CDR2 YNNKEL (reference sequence). Trimming stripped 1 base from V and 3 bases from J, with 13 bases between. DNA of the CDR3: TGTGCCAGCAGCCAAGGTTCCGCTGGAGGCTACGAGCAGTACTTC. It specifies CASSQGSAGGYEQYF.

This sequence joins TRBV2 and TRBJ1-5; a weak D match, TRBD1 (6 bases). V was pared by 6 bases and J by 0 bases, with 9 bases between. The CDR3 totals 14 residues. The germline CDR1 and CDR2 sequences are SNHLY and FYNNEI. CDR3 in amino acids: CASRKGGSNQPQHF. The DNA for the CDR3 is TGTGCCAGCAGGAAAGGGGGTAGCAATCAGCCCCAGCATTTT.